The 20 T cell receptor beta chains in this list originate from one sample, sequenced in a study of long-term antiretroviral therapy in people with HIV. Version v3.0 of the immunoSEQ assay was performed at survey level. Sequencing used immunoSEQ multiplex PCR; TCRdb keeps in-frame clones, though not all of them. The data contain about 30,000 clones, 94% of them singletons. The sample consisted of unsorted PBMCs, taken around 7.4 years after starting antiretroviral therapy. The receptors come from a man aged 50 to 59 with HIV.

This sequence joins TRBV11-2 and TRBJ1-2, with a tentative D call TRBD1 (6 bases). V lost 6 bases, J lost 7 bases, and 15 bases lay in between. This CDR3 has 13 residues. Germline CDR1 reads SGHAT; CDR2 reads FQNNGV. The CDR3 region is CASRQQGMSGYTF. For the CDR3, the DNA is TGTGCCAGCAGACAACAGGGAATGAGTGGCTACACCTTC.

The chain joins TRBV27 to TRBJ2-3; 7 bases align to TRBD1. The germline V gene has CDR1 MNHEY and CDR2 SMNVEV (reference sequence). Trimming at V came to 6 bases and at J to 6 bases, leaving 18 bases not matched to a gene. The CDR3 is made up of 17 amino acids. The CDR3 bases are TGTGCCAGCAGCTTACAGGGGTTGCGGTTCATTTCGGATACGCAGTATTTT. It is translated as CASSLQGLRFISDTQYF.

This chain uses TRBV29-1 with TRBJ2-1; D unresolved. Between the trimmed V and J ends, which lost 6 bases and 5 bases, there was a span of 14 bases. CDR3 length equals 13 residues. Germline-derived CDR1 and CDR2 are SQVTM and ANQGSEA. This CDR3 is CSVPDLAHNEQFF. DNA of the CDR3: TGCAGCGTCCCGGATCTTGCCCACAATGAGCAGTTCTTC.

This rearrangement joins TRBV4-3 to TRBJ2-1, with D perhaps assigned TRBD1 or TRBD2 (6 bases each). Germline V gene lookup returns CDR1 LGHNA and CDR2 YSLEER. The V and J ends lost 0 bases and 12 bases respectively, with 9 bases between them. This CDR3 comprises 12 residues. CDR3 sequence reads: CASSQDRGRQFF. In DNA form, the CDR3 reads TGCGCCAGCAGCCAAGACCGGGGGCGGCAGTTCTTC.

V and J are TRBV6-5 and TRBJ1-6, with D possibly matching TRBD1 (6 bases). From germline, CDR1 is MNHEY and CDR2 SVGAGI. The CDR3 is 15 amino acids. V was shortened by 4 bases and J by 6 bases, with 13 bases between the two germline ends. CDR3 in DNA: TGTGCCAGCAGTTCAACAGGGTCCCCTAATTCACCCCTCCACTTT. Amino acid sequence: CASSSTGSPNSPLHF.

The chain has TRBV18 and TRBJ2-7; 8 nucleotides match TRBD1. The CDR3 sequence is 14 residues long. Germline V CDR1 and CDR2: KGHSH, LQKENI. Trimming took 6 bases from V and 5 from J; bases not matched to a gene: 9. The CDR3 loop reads CASSLTGGDNEQYF. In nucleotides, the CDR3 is TGTGCCAGCTCTCTAACAGGGGGTGACAACGAGCAGTACTTC.

CDR3 in DNA: TGCGCCAGCAGCCAAGTTGCTGGGGGCCTCAGCGGGGAGCTGTTTTTT. This encodes CASSQVAGGLSGELFF. J is TRBJ2-2 and V is TRBV4-3; a weak D match, TRBD1 (6 bases). This CDR3 region has 16 residues. The germline V gene has CDR1 LGHNA and CDR2 YSLEER. V gave up 1 base and J gave up 7 bases, with 16 bases separating them.

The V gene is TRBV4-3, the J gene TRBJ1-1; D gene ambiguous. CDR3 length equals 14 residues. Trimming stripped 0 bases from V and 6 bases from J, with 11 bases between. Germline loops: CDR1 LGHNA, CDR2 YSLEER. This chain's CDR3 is CASSQDSGIAEAFF. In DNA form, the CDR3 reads TGCGCCAGCAGCCAAGATTCGGGGATCGCTGAAGCTTTCTTT.

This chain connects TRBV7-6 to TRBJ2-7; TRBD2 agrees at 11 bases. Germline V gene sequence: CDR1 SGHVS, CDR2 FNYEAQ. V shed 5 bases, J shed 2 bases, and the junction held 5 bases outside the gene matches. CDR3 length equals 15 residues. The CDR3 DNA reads TGTGCCAGCAGCACGCTAGCGGGGGGCACCTACGAGCAGTACTTC. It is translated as CASSTLAGGTYEQYF.

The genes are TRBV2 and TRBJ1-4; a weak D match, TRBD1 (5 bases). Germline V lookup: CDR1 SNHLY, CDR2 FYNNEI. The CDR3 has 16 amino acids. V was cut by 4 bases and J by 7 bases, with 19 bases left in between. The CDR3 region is CASSGRLQERREKLFF. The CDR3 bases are TGTGCCAGCAGTGGACGTCTACAGGAGAGACGTGAAAAACTGTTTTTT.

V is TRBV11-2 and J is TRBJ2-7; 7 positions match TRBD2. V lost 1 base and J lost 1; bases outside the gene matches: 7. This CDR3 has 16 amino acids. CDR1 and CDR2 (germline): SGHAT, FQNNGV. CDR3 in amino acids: CASSLGEGPPSYEQYF. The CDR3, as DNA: TGTGCCAGCAGCTTAGGGGAGGGTCCACCTTCCTACGAGCAGTACTTC. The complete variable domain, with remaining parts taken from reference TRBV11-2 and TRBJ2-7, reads EAGVAQSPRYKIIEKRQSVAFWCNPISGHATLYWYQQILGQGPKLLIQFQNNGVVDDSQLPKDRFSAERLKGVDSTLKIQPAKLEDSAVYLCASSLGEGPPSYEQYFGPGTRLTVT.

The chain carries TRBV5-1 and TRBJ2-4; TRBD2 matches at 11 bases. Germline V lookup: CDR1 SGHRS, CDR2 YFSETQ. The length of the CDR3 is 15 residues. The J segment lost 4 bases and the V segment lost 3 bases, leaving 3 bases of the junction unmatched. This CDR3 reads CASSYRTSGKNIQYF. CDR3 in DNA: TGCGCCAGCAGCTACCGGACTAGCGGGAAAAACATTCAGTACTTC.

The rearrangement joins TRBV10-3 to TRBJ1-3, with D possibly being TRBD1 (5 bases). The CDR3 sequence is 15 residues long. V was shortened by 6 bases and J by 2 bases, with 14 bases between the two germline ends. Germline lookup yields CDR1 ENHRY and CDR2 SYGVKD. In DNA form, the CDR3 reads TGTGCCATCAGCGGCCTGACAGATGCTGGAAACACCATATATTTT. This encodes CAISGLTDAGNTIYF.

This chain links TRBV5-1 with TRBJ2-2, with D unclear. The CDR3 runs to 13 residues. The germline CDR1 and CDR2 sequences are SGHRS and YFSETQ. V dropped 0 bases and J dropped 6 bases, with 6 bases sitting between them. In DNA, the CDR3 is TGCGCCAGCAGCTTGGTAGAATCCGGGGAGCTGTTTTTT. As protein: CASSLVESGELFF.

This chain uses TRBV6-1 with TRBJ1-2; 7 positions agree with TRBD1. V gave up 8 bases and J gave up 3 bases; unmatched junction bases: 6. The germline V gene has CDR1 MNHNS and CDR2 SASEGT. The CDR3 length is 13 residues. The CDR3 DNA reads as TGTGCCAGCGCTTACAGGGGCGACTATGGCTACACCTTC. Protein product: CASAYRGDYGYTF.

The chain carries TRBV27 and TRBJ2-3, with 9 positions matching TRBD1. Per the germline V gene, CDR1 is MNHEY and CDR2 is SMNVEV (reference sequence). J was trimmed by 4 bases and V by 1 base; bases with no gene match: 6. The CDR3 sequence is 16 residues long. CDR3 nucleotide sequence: TGTGCCAGCAGTTTATTACAGGGGGCTGATGCAGATACGCAGTATTTT. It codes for CASSLLQGADADTQYF.

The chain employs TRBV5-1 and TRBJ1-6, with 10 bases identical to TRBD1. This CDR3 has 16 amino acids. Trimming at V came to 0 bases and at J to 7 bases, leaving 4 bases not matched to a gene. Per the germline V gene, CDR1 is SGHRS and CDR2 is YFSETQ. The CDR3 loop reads CASSLEGQGTNSPLHF. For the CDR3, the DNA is TGCGCCAGCAGCTTGGAGGGACAGGGGACCAATTCACCCCTCCACTTT.

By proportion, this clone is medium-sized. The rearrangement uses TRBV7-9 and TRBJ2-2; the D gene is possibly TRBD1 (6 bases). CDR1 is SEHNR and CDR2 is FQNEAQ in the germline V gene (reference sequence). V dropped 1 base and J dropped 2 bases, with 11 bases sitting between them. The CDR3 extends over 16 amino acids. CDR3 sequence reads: CASSLGGDTNTGELFF. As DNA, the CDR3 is TGTGCCAGCAGCTTAGGAGGGGACACTAACACCGGGGAGCTGTTTTTT.

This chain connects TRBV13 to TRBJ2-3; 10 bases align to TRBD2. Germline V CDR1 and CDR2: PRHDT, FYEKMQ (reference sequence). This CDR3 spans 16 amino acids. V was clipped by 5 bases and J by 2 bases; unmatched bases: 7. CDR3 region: CASSVTGTSATDTQYF. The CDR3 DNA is TGTGCCAGCAGCGTAACCGGGACTAGCGCCACAGATACGCAGTATTTT.

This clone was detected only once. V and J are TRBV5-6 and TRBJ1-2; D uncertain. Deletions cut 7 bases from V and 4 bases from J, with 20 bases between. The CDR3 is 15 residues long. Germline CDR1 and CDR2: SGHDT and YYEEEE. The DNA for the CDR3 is TGTGCCAGCGACCTTCGAAGGGATATTAGCTATGGCTACACCTTC. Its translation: CASDLRRDISYGYTF.